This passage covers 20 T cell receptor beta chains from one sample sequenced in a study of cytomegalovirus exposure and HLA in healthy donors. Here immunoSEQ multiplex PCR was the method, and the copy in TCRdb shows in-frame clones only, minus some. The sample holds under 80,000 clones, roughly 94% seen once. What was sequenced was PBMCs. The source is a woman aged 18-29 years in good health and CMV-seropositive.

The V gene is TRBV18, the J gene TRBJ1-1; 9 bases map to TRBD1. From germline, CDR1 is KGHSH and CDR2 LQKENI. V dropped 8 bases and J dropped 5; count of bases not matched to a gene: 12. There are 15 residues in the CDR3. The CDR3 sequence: CASQPPTGGRTEAFF. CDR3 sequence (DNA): TGTGCCAGCCAACCGCCGACAGGGGGGAGGACTGAAGCTTTCTTT.

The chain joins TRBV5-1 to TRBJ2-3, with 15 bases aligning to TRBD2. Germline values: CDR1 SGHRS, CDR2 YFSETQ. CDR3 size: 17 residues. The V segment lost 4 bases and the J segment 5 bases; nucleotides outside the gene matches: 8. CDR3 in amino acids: CASSPWTSGGGRDTQYF. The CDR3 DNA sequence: TGCGCCAGCAGCCCTTGGACTAGCGGGGGGGGCAGAGATACGCAGTATTTT.

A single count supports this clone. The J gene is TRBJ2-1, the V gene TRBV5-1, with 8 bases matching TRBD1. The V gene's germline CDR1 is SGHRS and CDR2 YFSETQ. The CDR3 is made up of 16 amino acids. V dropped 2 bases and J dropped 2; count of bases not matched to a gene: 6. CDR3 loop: CASSFNGQGPYNEQFF. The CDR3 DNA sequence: TGCGCCAGCAGCTTCAACGGACAGGGTCCCTACAATGAGCAGTTCTTC.

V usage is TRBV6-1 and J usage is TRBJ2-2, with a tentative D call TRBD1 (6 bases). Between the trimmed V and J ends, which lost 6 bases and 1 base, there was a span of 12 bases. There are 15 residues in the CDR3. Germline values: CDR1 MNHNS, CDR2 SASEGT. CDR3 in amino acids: CASSQDRLNTGELFF. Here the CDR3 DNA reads TGTGCCAGCAGCCAAGACAGGCTGAACACCGGGGAGCTGTTTTTT.

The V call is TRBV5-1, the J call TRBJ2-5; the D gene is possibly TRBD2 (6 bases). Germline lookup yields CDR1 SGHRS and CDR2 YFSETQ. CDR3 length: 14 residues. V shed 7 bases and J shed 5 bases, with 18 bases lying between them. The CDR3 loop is CASFVGDSYETQYF. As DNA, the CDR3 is TGCGCCAGCTTTGTTGGGGACTCCTATGAGACCCAGTACTTC.

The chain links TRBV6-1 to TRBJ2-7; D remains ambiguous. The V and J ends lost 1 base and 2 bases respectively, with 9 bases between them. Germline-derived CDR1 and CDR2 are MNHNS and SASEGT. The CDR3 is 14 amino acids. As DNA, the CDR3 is TGTGCCAGCAGTGAAGGGGCAGTCCCCTACGAGCAGTACTTC. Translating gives CASSEGAVPYEQYF.

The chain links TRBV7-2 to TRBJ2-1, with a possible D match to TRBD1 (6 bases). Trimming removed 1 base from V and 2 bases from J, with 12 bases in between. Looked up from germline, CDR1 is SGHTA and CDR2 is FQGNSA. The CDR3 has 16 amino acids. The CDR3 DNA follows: TGTGCCAGCAGCTTAGGAGGGGGTAAGACCTACAATGAGCAGTTCTTC. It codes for CASSLGGGKTYNEQFF. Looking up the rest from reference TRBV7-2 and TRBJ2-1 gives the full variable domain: GAGVSQSPSNKVTEKGKDVELRCDPISGHTALYWYRQSLGQGLEFLIYFQGNSAPDKSGLPSDRFSAERTGGSVSTLTIQRTQQEDSAVYLCASSLGGGKTYNEQFFGPGTRLTVL.

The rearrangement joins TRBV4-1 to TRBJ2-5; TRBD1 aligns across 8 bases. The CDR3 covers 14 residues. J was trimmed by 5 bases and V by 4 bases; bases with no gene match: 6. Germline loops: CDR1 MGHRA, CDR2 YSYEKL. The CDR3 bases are TGCGCCAGCAGCCCGTCGGACAGGGCTGAGACCCAGTACTTC. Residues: CASSPSDRAETQYF.

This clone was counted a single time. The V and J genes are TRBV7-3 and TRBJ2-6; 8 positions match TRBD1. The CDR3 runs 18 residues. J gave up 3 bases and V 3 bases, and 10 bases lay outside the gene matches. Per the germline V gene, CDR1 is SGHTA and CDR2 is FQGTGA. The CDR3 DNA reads TGTGCCAGCAGCTTGACAGGGGCCCAACCGGGTGGGGCCAACGTCCTGACTTTC. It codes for CASSLTGAQPGGANVLTF.

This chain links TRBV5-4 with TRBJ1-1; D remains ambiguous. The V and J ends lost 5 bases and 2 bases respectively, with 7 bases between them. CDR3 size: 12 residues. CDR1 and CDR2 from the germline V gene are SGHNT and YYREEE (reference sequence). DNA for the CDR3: TGTGCCAGCAGGGCGGGTAACACTGAAGCTTTCTTT. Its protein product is CASRAGNTEAFF.

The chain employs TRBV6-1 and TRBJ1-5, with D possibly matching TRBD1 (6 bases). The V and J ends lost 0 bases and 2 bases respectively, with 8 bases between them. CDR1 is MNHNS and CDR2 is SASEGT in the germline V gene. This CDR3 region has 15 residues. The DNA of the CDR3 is TGTGCCAGCAGTGAAGCTTGGACAGGCAATCAGCCCCAGCATTTT. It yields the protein CASSEAWTGNQPQHF.

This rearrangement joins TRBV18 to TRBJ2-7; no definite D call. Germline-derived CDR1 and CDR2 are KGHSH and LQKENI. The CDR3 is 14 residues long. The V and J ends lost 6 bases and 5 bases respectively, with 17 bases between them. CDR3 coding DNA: TGTGCCAGCTCTCCAAGAACCGGAGCCGACGAGCAGTACTTC. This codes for CASSPRTGADEQYF.

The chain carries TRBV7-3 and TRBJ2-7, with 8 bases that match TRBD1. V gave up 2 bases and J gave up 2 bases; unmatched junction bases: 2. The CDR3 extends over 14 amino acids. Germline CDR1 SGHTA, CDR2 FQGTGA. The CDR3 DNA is TGTGCCAGCAGCTTAGGGACAGGAACCTACGAGCAGTACTTC. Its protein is CASSLGTGTYEQYF.

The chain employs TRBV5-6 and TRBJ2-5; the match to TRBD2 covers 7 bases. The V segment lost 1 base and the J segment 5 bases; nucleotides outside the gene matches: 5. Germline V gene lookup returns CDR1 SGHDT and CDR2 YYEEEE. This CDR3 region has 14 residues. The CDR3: CASSLSGGVETQYF. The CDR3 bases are TGTGCCAGCAGCTTGTCGGGGGGTGTTGAGACCCAGTACTTC.

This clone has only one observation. The DNA of the CDR3 is TGTGCCAGCACCAGGACAGGGGGTCAAGAGACCCAGTACTTC. It yields the protein CASTRTGGQETQYF. The rearrangement uses TRBV6-1 and TRBJ2-5; 10 bases are shared with TRBD1. The V gene's germline CDR1 is MNHNS and CDR2 SASEGT. V gave up 7 bases and J gave up 2 bases; unmatched junction bases: 4. The CDR3 is 14 amino acids.

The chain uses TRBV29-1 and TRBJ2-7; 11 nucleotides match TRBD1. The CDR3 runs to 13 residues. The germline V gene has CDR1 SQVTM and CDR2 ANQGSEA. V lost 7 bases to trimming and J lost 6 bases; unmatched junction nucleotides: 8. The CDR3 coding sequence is TGCAGCGCCTCCGGGACAGGGGGTTTCGAGCAGTACTTC. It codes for CSASGTGGFEQYF.

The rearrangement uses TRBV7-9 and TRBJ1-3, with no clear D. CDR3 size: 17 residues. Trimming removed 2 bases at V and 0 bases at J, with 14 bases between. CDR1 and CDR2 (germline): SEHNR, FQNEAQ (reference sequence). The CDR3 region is CASSLKRRELSGNTIYF. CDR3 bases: TGTGCCAGCAGCTTAAAGAGGAGGGAGCTCTCTGGAAACACCATATATTTT.

CDR3 DNA sequence: TGTGCCAGCAGCCCCCGACCGACAGACCCTTCTAGCACAGATACGCAGTATTTT. Its protein is CASSPRPTDPSSTDTQYF. The chain employs TRBV4-2 and TRBJ2-3, with D possibly matching TRBD1 (5 bases). Germline-derived CDR1 and CDR2 are LGHNA and YNFKEQ. The CDR3 runs 18 residues. Trimming removed 4 bases at V and 0 bases at J, with 20 bases between.

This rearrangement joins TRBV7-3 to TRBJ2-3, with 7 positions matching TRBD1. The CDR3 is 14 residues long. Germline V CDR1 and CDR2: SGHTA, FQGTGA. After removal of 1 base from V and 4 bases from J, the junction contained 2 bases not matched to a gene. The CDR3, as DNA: TGTGCCAGCAGCTTAAGAGGGGGCCCAGATACGCAGTATTTT. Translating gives CASSLRGGPDTQYF.

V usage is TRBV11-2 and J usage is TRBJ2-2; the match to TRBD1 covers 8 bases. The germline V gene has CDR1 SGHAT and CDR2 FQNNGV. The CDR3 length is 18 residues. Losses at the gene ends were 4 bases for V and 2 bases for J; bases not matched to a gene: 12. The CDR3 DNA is TGTGCCAGCAGCTCCCTGAGGGAAGGACAGGGTAACACCGGGGAGCTGTTTTTT. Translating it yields CASSSLREGQGNTGELFF.